This is a list of T cell receptor beta chains from one sample in a study of cytomegalovirus exposure and HLA in healthy donors. Using immunoSEQ multiplex PCR, the repertoire was profiled, and TCRdb retains in-frame clones only, with some absent. The sample includes roughly 100,000 clones, 79% of them seen just once. Sequences were obtained from PBMCs. These receptors came from a male donor in good health and CMV-seropositive. Both conserved end residues are part of each CDR3.

J: TRBJ2-1
V: TRBV5-4
CDR3: CASSLGQGGGNEQFF

J: TRBJ2-3
V: TRBV7-9
CDR3: CASSATSRTSTDTQYF

J: TRBJ2-7
V: TRBV7-6
CDR3: CASSPSGGRFYEQYF

J: TRBJ1-2
V: TRBV28
CDR3: CASSSGQNYGYTF

J: TRBJ1-4
V: TRBV5-4
CDR3: CASSNGTGGSGEKLFF

J: TRBJ2-1
V: TRBV5-1
CDR3: CASSLAGNSYNEQFF

J: TRBJ1-2
V: TRBV4-1
CDR3: CASSQQQGFPYGYTF

J: TRBJ2-5
V: TRBV5-1
CDR3: CASSLAGRGQETQYF

J: TRBJ2-1
V: TRBV2
CDR3: CASKVAGTEQFF

J: TRBJ1-1
V: TRBV5-1
CDR3: CASSSTGAAFTEAFF

J: TRBJ2-3
V: TRBV6-1
CDR3: CASSEDRVDTQYF

J: TRBJ1-4
V: TRBV7-2
CDR3: CASSKGQGAWEKLFF

J: TRBJ1-2
V: TRBV4-1
CDR3: CASSLWTGEHGYTF

J: TRBJ2-2
V: TRBV7-9
CDR3: CASFDGKGTNTGELFF

J: TRBJ1-2
V: TRBV7-8
CDR3: CASSPDRAFSYGYTF

J: TRBJ1-3
V: TRBV7-2
CDR3: CASSIQGDGNTIYF

J: TRBJ1-4
V: TRBV2
CDR3: CASSEPTGLREKLFF

J: TRBJ1-4
V: TRBV2
CDR3: CASGLNEKLFF

J: TRBJ2-1
V: TRBV27
CDR3: CASSFGDRPLYNEQFF

J: TRBJ2-7
V: TRBV7-2
CDR3: CASSGTGFRSYEQYF

J: TRBJ1-2
V: TRBV7-6
CDR3: CASSSALTGPNYGYTF

J: TRBJ2-7
V: TRBV7-9
CDR3: CAAEDRGLPYEQYF

J: TRBJ2-2
V: TRBV7-8
CDR3: CASSKIAGGRTGELFF